Sequencing of this T cell receptor (beta chain) was carried out in a study of beta chain features in type 1 diabetes. General study points: Moderately but significantly shorter TCRB CDR3s were found in Type 1 diabetes patients in all four CD4+ subsets.

The sequenced template was cDNA made from the entire isolated RNA. The repertoire was sequenced with immunoSEQ multiplex PCR; TCRdb's copy has only in-frame clones and lacks some. The sample shows roughly 340,000 clones, 10% to 15% of them seen only once. CDR1 and CDR2 (germline): SQVTM, ANQGSEA. With 5 bases removed from V and 3 bases from J, the gap between germline ends came to 7 bases. This CDR3 spans 11 amino acids. This clone has a handful of counts. Antigen unknown. The V gene is TRBV29-1, the J gene TRBJ2-5, with a tentative D call TRBD1 (5 bases). The sequence was obtained from a woman aged 18-29 years with type 1 diabetes. The sample was naive CD4+ T cells from blood. The CDR3 reads CSVSREETQYF. CDR3 sequence (DNA): TGCAGCGTTTCCAGGGAAGAGACCCAGTACTTC. Supplemented by reference TRBV29-1 and TRBJ2-5, the full variable domain reads SAVISQKPSRDICQRGTSLTIQCQVDSQVTMMFWYRQQPGQSLTLIATANQGSEATYESGFVIDKFPISRPNLTFSTLTVSNMSPEDSSIYLCSVSREETQYFGPGTRLLVL.